These 18 T cell receptor beta chains came from one sample sequenced in a study of T cell responses to AZD1222 COVID-19 vaccine. Using immunoSEQ multiplex PCR, the repertoire was profiled, and TCRdb retains in-frame clones only, with some absent. The sample has 120,000 to 150,000 clones; around 90% are singletons. This material consisted of peripheral blood, taken 28 days after the second dose of the MenACWY control vaccine. The receptors derive from an adult who received the MenACWY meningococcal vaccine as a control.

V is TRBV4-2 and J is TRBJ1-4, with D hard to call. This CDR3 comprises 15 residues. CDR1 is LGHNA, CDR2 YNFKEQ, per germline. Trimming stripped 2 bases from V and 11 bases from J, with 18 bases between. The CDR3 nucleotides read TGTGCCAGCAGCCAATATGGCGGTCTGGAGGAGAAACTGTTTTTT. This gives the protein CASSQYGGLEEKLFF.

This chain connects TRBV28 to TRBJ2-1; 9 bases are a match to TRBD1. CDR1 and CDR2 (germline): MDHEN, SYDVKM. Trimming cost V 5 bases and J 15 bases; bases outside gene matches: 5. CDR3 length: 11 residues. The CDR3 loop reads CASSGQGKGFF. The CDR3 region has the DNA TGTGCCAGCAGTGGACAGGGGAAGGGGTTCTTC.

This clone has just one count. The chain recombines TRBV7-9 with TRBJ1-2; D remains unclear. This CDR3 is built from 15 residues. The ends were cut back, 2 bases at V and 4 bases at J, with 14 bases in the middle. Germline loops: CDR1 SEHNR, CDR2 FQNEAQ (reference sequence). The DNA for the CDR3 is TGTGCCAGCAGCTTATTGGGAAGGGAGGGCTATGGCTACACCTTC. Protein sequence: CASSLLGREGYGYTF.

In this sample, this clone turned up a few times. Other DNA sequences within the sample encode an identical CDR3. The chain's CDR3 is CASSPQEDYGYTF. CDR3 nucleotides: TGTGCCAGCTCACCGCAGGAGGACTATGGCTACACCTTC. This sequence joins TRBV18 and TRBJ1-2, with D unresolved. The V gene's germline CDR1 is KGHSH and CDR2 LQKENI. The CDR3 contains 13 residues. Trimming took off 3 bases at V and 3 bases at J, with 8 bases between the two ends.

The genes are TRBV12-3 or TRBV12-4 and TRBJ1-1; no definite D call. This CDR3 has 13 residues. The V end lost 9 bases, the J end lost 6 bases, and 17 bases lay between the germline ends. This CDR3 is CASGKGPGAEAFF. In nucleotides, the CDR3 is TGTGCCAGTGGTAAGGGTCCGGGCGCTGAAGCTTTCTTT.

V gene TRBV5-1 combines with J gene TRBJ2-7; D is perhaps TRBD1 or TRBD2 (5 bases each). V shed 2 bases and J shed 6 bases, with 15 bases lying between them. Germline V gives CDR1 SGHRS, CDR2 YFSETQ. The CDR3 is 14 residues long. This CDR3 is CASSLSSERGEQYF. In DNA, the CDR3 is TGCGCCAGCAGCTTATCAAGCGAGAGGGGCGAGCAGTACTTC.

This chain links TRBV6-2 or TRBV6-3 with TRBJ2-3; no reliable D call. Trimming took 0 bases from V and 2 from J, leaving 6 bases between them. The germline CDR1 and CDR2 sequences are MNHEY and SVGEGT. This CDR3 comprises 14 residues. The CDR3: CASSYSLNTDTQYF. In DNA form, the CDR3 reads TGTGCCAGCAGTTACTCGTTAAACACAGATACGCAGTATTTT.

This clone appeared a single time. V and J are TRBV6-4 and TRBJ1-1, with TRBD1 matching 10 bases. The CDR3 consists of 14 residues. CDR1 MRHNA and CDR2 SNTAGT come from the germline V gene. V shed 6 bases, J shed 1 base, and the junction held 2 bases outside the gene matches. The CDR3 region is CASRGQGKNTEAFF. The DNA for the CDR3 is TGTGCCAGCAGGGGACAGGGGAAGAACACTGAAGCTTTCTTT.

The chain's CDR3 is CASSTRGVGVDTQYF. CDR3 coding DNA: TGTGCCAGTTCAACCCGGGGGGTGGGCGTCGATACGCAGTATTTT. This chain links TRBV7-9 with TRBJ2-3, with 7 bases aligning to TRBD2. Per the germline V gene, CDR1 is SEHNR and CDR2 is FQNEAQ (reference sequence). V was clipped by 9 bases and J by 6 bases; unmatched bases: 15. This CDR3 has 15 amino acids.

This chain uses TRBV6-6 with TRBJ2-1; 9 bases are a match to TRBD1. V lost 6 bases to trimming and J lost 7 bases; unmatched junction nucleotides: 10. Germline V gives CDR1 MNHNY, CDR2 SVGAGI (reference sequence). The CDR3 contains 15 residues. The CDR3 is CASRKTGTGRNEQFF. In DNA, the CDR3 is TGTGCCAGCAGAAAAACCGGGACAGGGAGAAATGAGCAGTTCTTC.

This clone was observed once. The rearrangement uses TRBV11-3 and TRBJ2-1, with D possibly being TRBD1 or TRBD2 (6 bases each). The germline gives CDR1 SGHNT, CDR2 YENEEA. The length of the CDR3 is 15 residues. Trimming cost V 3 bases and J 8 bases, with 17 bases left between them. CDR3 DNA sequence: TGTGCCAGCAGCTTCGCGGGACACGGCGACGATGAGCAGTTCTTC. This codes for CASSFAGHGDDEQFF. Together with reference TRBV11-3 and TRBJ2-1, the CDR3 gives the full variable domain: EAGVVQSPRYKIIEKKQPVAFWCNPISGHNTLYWYLQNLGQGPELLIRYENEEAVDDSQLPKDRFSAERLKGVDSTLKIQPAELGDSAVYLCASSFAGHGDDEQFFGPGTRLTVL.

The gene calls are TRBV6-6 and TRBJ2-7; TRBD1 matches at 9 bases. V dropped 0 bases and J dropped 5; count of bases not matched to a gene: 2. This CDR3 region has 14 residues. Germline CDR1 MNHNY, CDR2 SVGAGI (reference sequence). The CDR3 loop is CASSYSDRGNEQYF. The CDR3 DNA reads as TGTGCCAGCAGTTACTCAGACAGGGGGAACGAGCAGTACTTC.

This clone was seen a single time. J is TRBJ1-1 and V is TRBV6-5; D possibly corresponds to TRBD1 (5 bases). Germline V gene sequence: CDR1 MNHEY, CDR2 SVGAGI. Trimming left V 7 bases short and J 4 bases short, with 10 bases between. There are 12 residues in the CDR3. CDR3 amino acids: CASIAGTTEAFF. CDR3 DNA sequence: TGTGCCAGCATCGCAGGGACCACTGAAGCTTTCTTT.

Here the CDR3 reads CASATSLVVNEQFF. The CDR3 nucleotides read TGCGCCAGCGCGACCTCGCTTGTAGTCAATGAGCAGTTCTTC. V gene TRBV5-1 combines with J gene TRBJ2-1; D is uncertain. CDR3 length: 14 amino acids. The V gene lost 7 bases and the J gene lost 6 bases, with 17 bases spanning the gap. Germline V gene data show CDR1 as SGHRS and CDR2 as YFSETQ. The whole variable domain, filled in from reference TRBV5-1 and TRBJ2-1, reads KAGVTQTPRYLIKTRGQQVTLSCSPISGHRSVSWYQQTPGQGLQFLFEYFSETQRNKGNFPGRFSGRQFSNSRSEMNVSTLELGDSALYLCASATSLVVNEQFFGPGTRLTVL.

This chain links TRBV30 with TRBJ1-4; the D is unclear. This CDR3 comprises 13 residues. CDR1 and CDR2 from the germline V gene are GTSNPN and SVGIG (reference sequence). The V and J ends lost 5 bases and 7 bases respectively, with 14 bases between them. CDR3 nucleotide sequence: TGTGCCTGGTACCCACCCGGAAGTGAAAAACTGTTTTTT. This translates into CAWYPPGSEKLFF. The full variable domain, rest sourced from reference TRBV30 and TRBJ1-4, is SQTIHQWPATLVQPVGSPLSLECTVEGTSNPNLYWYRQAAGRGLQLLFYSVGIGQISSEVPQNLSASRPQDRQFILSSKKLLLSDSGFYLCAWYPPGSEKLFFGSGTQLSVL.

The chain is built from TRBV19 and TRBJ1-1, with TRBD1 as a possible D gene (5 bases). The CDR3 contains 16 residues. V was shortened by 2 bases and J by 1 base, with 14 bases between the two germline ends. CDR1 is LNHDA, CDR2 SQIVND, per germline (reference sequence). Here the CDR3 reads CASSISLVQGNTEAFF. CDR3 DNA: TGTGCCAGTAGTATATCGCTGGTTCAGGGGAACACTGAAGCTTTCTTT.

V and J are TRBV7-8 and TRBJ1-3; a weak D match, TRBD1 (6 bases). CDR1 and CDR2 from the germline V gene are SGHVS and FQNEAQ. V lost 0 bases, J lost 0 bases, and 9 bases lay in between. CDR3 length: 16 amino acids. CDR3 in amino acids: CASSLATGYSGNTIYF. CDR3 coding DNA: TGTGCCAGCAGCTTAGCCACAGGGTACTCTGGAAACACCATATATTTT.

The genes are TRBV7-2 and TRBJ1-5, with D maybe TRBD1 (5 bases). From germline, CDR1 is SGHTA and CDR2 FQGNSA. V lost 1 base and J 7 bases, leaving 11 bases between the germline ends. This CDR3 region has 14 residues. CDR3 loop: CASSLVRGQQPQHF. CDR3 DNA: TGTGCCAGCAGCTTAGTGAGGGGCCAGCAGCCCCAGCATTTT.